This T cell receptor beta chain was recovered during a study of shared clonotypes between healthy human individuals. V dropped 4 bases and J dropped 4; count of bases not matched to a gene: 19. The CDR3 sequence is 18 residues long. Per germline, CDR1 MNHEY and CDR2 SMNVEV (reference sequence). Profiled with immunoSEQ multiplex PCR; TCRdb holds only in-frame clones, not every one. The data contain over a million clones, approximately 97% of them singletons. The source is a man under 40 in good health. The chain couples TRBV27 to TRBJ2-7; TRBD1 matches at 7 bases. Sequencing was done on a sample of naive CD4+ T cells sorted from blood. Specified subset: CD45RA+ positively selected. CDR3 nucleotides: TGTGCCAGCAGTTACGCACCCGGGACAGATTTCCACAATTACGAGCAGTACTTC. This codes for CASSYAPGTDFHNYEQYF.